This TCR beta chain was sequenced for a study of PD-1 blockade in classical Hodgkin lymphoma. Study-wide points: Unlike CD8+ TCR diversity, which did not rise significantly by C4D1, CD4+ TCR diversity did. Relapsed/refractory patients reportedly had lower baseline diversity than newly diagnosed patients. Possibly reflecting disease activity or prior therapy, repertoire differences have causes that remain undefined.

Relapses following autologous stem cell transplantation were seen in all patients, with brentuximab vedotin exposure varying. Each best response was a complete response, a partial response or progressive disease. As for this clone: As yet, its antigen is unknown.

Method: immunoSEQ multiplex PCR; TCRdb's copy keeps in-frame clones and lacks some. Of 24,000 or so clones listed, approximately 80% are singletons. There are 12 residues in the CDR3. Germline V gene data show CDR1 as LGHNA and CDR2 as YNFKEQ. The germline V and J ends were trimmed by 4 bases and 9 bases, with 11 bases remaining between them. The chain recombines TRBV4-2 with TRBJ2-3, with a weak D call TRBD1 (5 bases). The source is a human donor with classical Hodgkin lymphoma. Sequences were derived from peripheral blood mononuclear cells (PBMCs), sampled before the second cycle of nivolumab. CDR3 residues: CASSPGGATQYF. CDR3 in DNA: TGTGCCAGCAGCCCGGGTGGGGCCACGCAGTATTTT.